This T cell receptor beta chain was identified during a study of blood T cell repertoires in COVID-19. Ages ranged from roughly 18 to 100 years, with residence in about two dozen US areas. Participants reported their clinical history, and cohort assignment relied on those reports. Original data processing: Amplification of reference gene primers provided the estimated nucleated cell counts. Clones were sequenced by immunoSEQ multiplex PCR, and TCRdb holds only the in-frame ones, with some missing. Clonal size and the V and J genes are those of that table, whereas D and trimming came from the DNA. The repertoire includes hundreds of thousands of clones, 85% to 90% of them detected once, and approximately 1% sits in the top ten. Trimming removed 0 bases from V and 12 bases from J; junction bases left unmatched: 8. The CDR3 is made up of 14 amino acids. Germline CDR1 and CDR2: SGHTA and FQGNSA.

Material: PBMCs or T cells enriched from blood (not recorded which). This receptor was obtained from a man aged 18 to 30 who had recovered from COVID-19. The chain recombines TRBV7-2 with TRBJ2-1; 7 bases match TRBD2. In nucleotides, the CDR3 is TGTGCCAGCAGCTTAGCGCAGGGAGGGCCAAGGCAGTTCTTC. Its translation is CASSLAQGGPRQFF.